The 21 T cell receptor beta chains presented below share a single source sample, sequenced in a study of blood T cell repertoires in COVID-19. Generated by immunoSEQ multiplex PCR, the TCRdb table keeps only in-frame clones and is missing some. The repertoire holds 110,000 to 150,000 clones, with around 82% as singletons. The sample was peripheral blood. Source of these receptors: a man in his fifties or sixties with acute or convalescent COVID-19.

V is TRBV19 and J is TRBJ1-1; D is possibly TRBD1 (6 bases). The ends were cut back, 5 bases at V and 3 bases at J, with 7 bases in the middle. Germline values: CDR1 LNHDA, CDR2 SQIVND (reference sequence). The CDR3 is 12 residues long. CDR3 nucleotide sequence: TGTGCCAGTAGTGGACAGTACACTGAAGCTTTCTTT. Translated, it gives CASSGQYTEAFF. The whole variable domain, filled in from reference TRBV19 and TRBJ1-1, reads DGGITQSPKYLFRKEGQNVTLSCEQNLNHDAMYWYRQDPGQGLRLIYYSQIVNDFQKGDIAEGYSVSREKKESFPLTVTSAQKNPTAFYLCASSGQYTEAFFGQGTRLTVV.

The table lists this clone with a few counts. V is TRBV15 and J is TRBJ2-3; D gene unclear. CDR3 size: 15 residues. The germline V gene encodes CDR1 LNHNV and CDR2 YYDKDF (reference sequence). The ends were cut back, 0 bases at V and 2 bases at J, with 9 bases in the middle. This chain's CDR3 is CATSREVGNTDTQYF. In DNA form, the CDR3 reads TGTGCCACCAGCAGAGAAGTGGGCAACACAGATACGCAGTATTTT.

The chain carries TRBV28 and TRBJ1-2; no firm D call. The germline gives CDR1 MDHEN, CDR2 SYDVKM. The CDR3 loop spans 16 amino acids. Trimming removed 7 bases at V and 0 bases at J, with 18 bases between. This CDR3 is CASNPQGGPTNYGYTF. The CDR3 DNA sequence: TGTGCCAGCAATCCACAAGGAGGGCCCACTAACTATGGCTACACCTTC.

The chain joins TRBV4-2 to TRBJ2-7, with TRBD2 as a possible D gene (6 bases). The CDR3 totals 14 residues. Trimming took off 0 bases at V and 2 bases at J, with 8 bases between the two ends. CDR1 and CDR2 from the germline V gene are LGHNA and YNFKEQ. CDR3 in amino acids: CASSQERLAYEQYF. The CDR3 coding sequence is TGTGCCAGCAGCCAAGAACGACTAGCCTACGAGCAGTACTTC.

The J gene is TRBJ2-3, the V gene TRBV7-9, with 7 bases matching TRBD2. Germline V gene data show CDR1 as SEHNR and CDR2 as FQNEAQ (reference sequence). This CDR3 contains 16 residues. The J segment lost 0 bases and the V segment lost 1 base, leaving 4 bases of the junction unmatched. The CDR3 reads CASSLVGSGSTDTQYF. In DNA form, the CDR3 reads TGTGCCAGCAGCTTAGTAGGTAGCGGGAGCACAGATACGCAGTATTTT.

This chain uses TRBV27 with TRBJ2-7; D possibly corresponds to TRBD2 (5 bases). Germline V lookup: CDR1 MNHEY, CDR2 SMNVEV (reference sequence). The CDR3 sequence is 14 residues long. The V and J ends lost 5 bases and 3 bases respectively, with 14 bases between them. For the CDR3, the DNA is TGTGCCAGCAGTCCTACCGCGCGGGTCTACGAGCAGTACTTC. This sequence encodes CASSPTARVYEQYF.

The J gene is TRBJ1-6, the V gene TRBV3-1 (or the pseudogene TRBV3-2); weak D call: TRBD1 (6 bases). Trimming removed 4 bases at V and 9 bases at J, with 13 bases between. The length of the CDR3 is 14 residues. Germline V gene sequence: CDR1 LGHDT, CDR2 YNNKEL (reference sequence). The CDR3, as DNA: TGTGCCAGCAGCCCCGCGGCCAGGGGTTCACCCCTCCACTTT. Its protein is CASSPAARGSPLHF.

The chain uses TRBV18 and TRBJ1-1, with TRBD1 matching over 7 bases. The germline gives CDR1 KGHSH, CDR2 LQKENI. V was pared by 3 bases and J by 3 bases, with 7 bases of the junction left unmatched. The CDR3 covers 15 residues. The CDR3 bases are TGTGCCAGCTCACCCCAACTTACAGGGGACACTGAAGCTTTCTTT. This gives the protein CASSPQLTGDTEAFF.

The V gene is TRBV5-1, the J gene TRBJ1-1, with D hard to call. The CDR3 totals 16 residues. The germline gives CDR1 SGHRS, CDR2 YFSETQ. V gave up 5 bases and J gave up 0 bases, with 17 bases separating them. In DNA, the CDR3 is TGCGCCAGCAGTATCCAACCAGCGACCTTGAACACTGAAGCTTTCTTT. Translation gives CASSIQPATLNTEAFF.

V usage is TRBV5-4 and J usage is TRBJ2-7, with TRBD1 identical over 8 bases. The CDR3 extends over 15 amino acids. CDR1 and CDR2 (germline): SGHNT, YYREEE (reference sequence). V was pared by 0 bases and J by 4 bases, with 6 bases of the junction left unmatched. In DNA form, the CDR3 reads TGTGCCAGCAGCTTGGGGCAGGGGGCCCTATACGAGCAGTACTTC. Its protein is CASSLGQGALYEQYF.

This clone has only one observation. This chain uses TRBV12-3 or TRBV12-4 with TRBJ2-7, with no clear D. Trimming pared 2 bases from V and 3 bases from J, leaving 8 bases between. There are 13 residues in the CDR3. CDR3: CASSLPPGYEQYF. The CDR3 bases are TGTGCCAGCAGTTTACCCCCAGGCTACGAGCAGTACTTC.

The chain uses TRBV5-1 and TRBJ2-5; 15 nucleotides agree with TRBD2. The CDR3 has 17 amino acids. The germline V gene has CDR1 SGHRS and CDR2 YFSETQ. With 3 bases clipped from V and 5 bases from J, the junction kept 8 bases outside the gene matches. CDR3 loop: CASSYGWTSGRVETQYF. CDR3 coding DNA: TGCGCCAGCAGCTACGGGTGGACTAGCGGGAGGGTTGAGACCCAGTACTTC.

The V gene is TRBV7-8, the J gene TRBJ2-7; D ambiguous. Germline values: CDR1 SGHVS, CDR2 FQNEAQ. The CDR3 length is 13 residues. V gave up 2 bases and J gave up 2 bases, with 7 bases separating them. CDR3: CASSLFSPYEQYF. In DNA form, the CDR3 reads TGTGCCAGCAGCTTATTTAGTCCCTACGAGCAGTACTTC. The full variable domain, rest sourced from reference TRBV7-8 and TRBJ2-7, is GAGVSQSPRYKVAKRGQDVALRCDPISGHVSLFWYQQALGQGPEFLTYFQNEAQLDKSGLPSDRFFAERPEGSVSTLKIQRTQQEDSAVYLCASSLFSPYEQYFGPGTRLTVT.

This clone was found a few times. This chain uses TRBV11-2 with TRBJ1-2, with 7 nucleotides matching TRBD1. CDR3 size: 14 residues. After removal of 4 bases from V and 6 bases from J, the junction contained 8 bases not matched to a gene. Germline lookup yields CDR1 SGHAT and CDR2 FQNNGV. The DNA of the CDR3 is TGTGCCAGCAGCTCCTTACAGGGGATGGATGGCTACACCTTC. It is translated as CASSSLQGMDGYTF.

CDR3 in amino acids: CASSQGMRIQETQYF. CDR3 coding DNA: TGTGCCAGCAGCCAAGGGATGAGGATCCAAGAGACCCAGTACTTC. The rearrangement uses TRBV14 and TRBJ2-5; no reliable D call. CDR3 length: 15 amino acids. The germline gives CDR1 SGHDN, CDR2 FVKESK. Trimming removed 1 base at V and 1 base at J, with 10 bases between.

The count of this clone is one. The rearrangement uses TRBV18 and TRBJ2-5; a possible D gene is TRBD1 (5 bases). Trimming cost V 3 bases and J 2 bases, with 19 bases left between them. CDR1 KGHSH and CDR2 LQKENI come from the germline V gene. The CDR3 runs to 17 residues. As DNA, the CDR3 is TGTGCCAGCTCACCTCTACAGGTCCCAGGAGTACAAGAGACCCAGTACTTC. Amino acid sequence: CASSPLQVPGVQETQYF. Drawing the rest from reference TRBV18 and TRBJ2-5, the complete variable domain is NAGVMQNPRHLVRRRGQEARLRCSPMKGHSHVYWYRQLPEEGLKFMVYLQKENIIDESGMPKERFSAEFPKEGPSILRIQQVVRGDSAAYFCASSPLQVPGVQETQYFGPGTRLLVL.

This clone was recorded at least ten times. The V call is TRBV7-9, the J call TRBJ1-3; D is uncertain. Germline V gene lookup returns CDR1 SEHNR and CDR2 FQNEAQ (reference sequence). V was shortened by 8 bases and J by 0 bases, with 14 bases between the two germline ends. The CDR3 spans 15 residues. CDR3 coding DNA: TGTGCCAGCCGGGGTGCGCGGTCCTCTGGAAACACCATATATTTT. Protein sequence: CASRGARSSGNTIYF.

The chain combines TRBV7-9 with TRBJ1-2; 7 bases map to TRBD1. This CDR3 has 15 amino acids. Trimming at V came to 4 bases and at J to 4 bases, leaving 9 bases not matched to a gene. Germline CDR1 is SEHNR and CDR2 is FQNEAQ (reference sequence). The CDR3 is CASSSETGAGYGYTF. CDR3 nucleotide sequence: TGTGCCAGCAGCTCAGAAACAGGGGCCGGCTATGGCTACACCTTC.

The V gene is TRBV7-9, the J gene TRBJ2-1, with 7 nucleotides matching TRBD2. Germline CDR1 SEHNR, CDR2 FQNEAQ (reference sequence). The CDR3 runs to 17 residues. V was pared by 5 bases and J by 7 bases, with 17 bases of the junction left unmatched. The CDR3, as DNA: TGTGCCAGCAGCCCACGGGCTAGCGGAGTCCTATGGAATGAGCAGTTCTTC. Protein product: CASSPRASGVLWNEQFF. The variable domain in full, with the rest retrieved from reference TRBV7-9 and TRBJ2-1, is DTGVSQNPRHKITKRGQNVTFRCDPISEHNRLYWYRQTLGQGPEFLTYFQNEAQLEKSRLLSDRFSAERPKGSFSTLEIQRTEQGDSAMYLCASSPRASGVLWNEQFFGPGTRLTVL.

The chain has TRBV18 and TRBJ2-7, with TRBD1 as a possible D gene (5 bases). The CDR3 spans 12 residues. Germline V CDR1 and CDR2: KGHSH, LQKENI. V was cut by 6 bases and J by 6 bases, with 12 bases left in between. For the CDR3, the DNA is TGTGCCAGCTCGACAGACAGTGGCGAGCAGTACTTC. It encodes CASSTDSGEQYF.

V gene TRBV2 combines with J gene TRBJ2-7; 7 bases line up with TRBD2. CDR3 length: 14 residues. The trim removed 7 bases at V and 1 base at J, leaving 7 bases unmatched. Germline values: CDR1 SNHLY, CDR2 FYNNEI. CDR3 region: CASNLRRESYEQYF. In DNA, the CDR3 is TGTGCCAGCAACTTGCGGCGGGAGTCCTACGAGCAGTACTTC.